A single sample gave rise to the 22 T cell receptor beta chains below, sequenced in a study of blood T cell repertoires in COVID-19. Using immunoSEQ multiplex PCR, the repertoire was profiled, and TCRdb retains in-frame clones only, with some absent. Here the sample spans roughly 250,000 clones, approximately 86% being singletons. Sequenced input: PBMCs or T cells enriched from blood (not recorded which). The receptors here all came from a woman aged 45 to 65 who had recovered from COVID-19.

The chain carries TRBV13 and TRBJ2-1; the D gene is possibly TRBD2 (5 bases). CDR3 length equals 13 residues. Germline values: CDR1 PRHDT, CDR2 FYEKMQ (reference sequence). V lost 5 bases and J 7 bases, leaving 12 bases between the germline ends. The CDR3 DNA sequence: TGTGCCAGCAGCCGAAACGAGGGTAATGAGCAGTTCTTC. It translates to CASSRNEGNEQFF.

The chain couples TRBV4-2 to TRBJ2-6, with D possibly being TRBD2 (7 bases). This CDR3 contains 18 residues. V was clipped by 0 bases and J by 2 bases, with 14 bases between them. Per germline, CDR1 LGHNA and CDR2 YNFKEQ. The CDR3: CASSQDGREGAGANVLTF. CDR3 DNA: TGTGCCAGCAGCCAAGATGGGAGGGAGGGGGCTGGGGCCAACGTCCTGACTTTC.

The chain recombines TRBV7-3 with TRBJ2-7, with 8 positions matching TRBD2. Trimming cost V 5 bases and J 0 bases; bases outside gene matches: 6. Germline CDR1 reads SGHTA; CDR2 reads FQGTGA. The CDR3 has 15 residues. CDR3 bases: TGTGCCAGCAGCCCCACTAGCGGAGCCTCCTACGAGCAGTACTTC. Translated, it gives CASSPTSGASYEQYF.

This chain uses TRBV11-2 with TRBJ2-5; D not resolved. Germline-derived CDR1 and CDR2 are SGHAT and FQNNGV. The CDR3 runs 13 residues. The ends were cut back, 4 bases at V and 5 bases at J, with 11 bases in the middle. CDR3 DNA: TGTGCCAGCAGCTCCAGTCATACGGAGACCCAGTACTTC. Translating it yields CASSSSHTETQYF.

This clone was seen more than once but under ten times. The chain employs TRBV19 and TRBJ2-7, with 10 bases lining up with TRBD1. The J segment lost 4 bases and the V segment lost 5 bases, leaving 8 bases of the junction unmatched. The CDR3 loop spans 15 amino acids. Germline CDR1 and CDR2: LNHDA and SQIVND (reference sequence). The CDR3 sequence is CASSATGTGDYEQYF. In DNA, the CDR3 is TGTGCCAGTAGTGCGACCGGGACAGGGGATTACGAGCAGTACTTC.

This clone came up once. The chain is built from TRBV30 and TRBJ2-7, with 8 positions matching TRBD2. This CDR3 is built from 13 residues. Per germline, CDR1 GTSNPN and CDR2 SVGIG (reference sequence). In nucleotides, the CDR3 is TGTGCGTCCCTAGCGGGTCCTTCCTACGAGCAGTACTTC. This codes for CASLAGPSYEQYF.

This clone appeared once. The chain recombines TRBV27 with TRBJ2-3, with 10 bases identical to TRBD2. In germline, CDR1 is MNHEY, CDR2 SMNVEV (reference sequence). Trimming cost V 5 bases and J 6 bases; bases outside gene matches: 11. This CDR3 has 16 residues. Here the CDR3 DNA reads TGTGCCAGCAGTACCATAGCGGGAGGTCGGCGGGATACGCAGTATTTT. Protein sequence: CASSTIAGGRRDTQYF.

V gene TRBV24-1 combines with J gene TRBJ2-3; 7 bases align to TRBD2. Germline V gene lookup returns CDR1 KGHDR and CDR2 SFDVKD. The CDR3 has 14 residues. V dropped 9 bases and J dropped 2; count of bases not matched to a gene: 7. CDR3 in DNA: TGTGCCACCGAAGCTAGCGGATTCACAGATACGCAGTATTTT. Protein product: CATEASGFTDTQYF.

The chain joins TRBV10-3 to TRBJ2-3; 8 bases agree with TRBD2. Trimming took 2 bases from V and 4 from J; bases not matched to a gene: 2. Per germline, CDR1 ENHRY and CDR2 SYGVKD. This CDR3 has 14 residues. The CDR3, as DNA: TGTGCCATCAGTGAGGAGCGGGAGTCAGATACGCAGTATTTT. Its protein is CAISEERESDTQYF.

DNA of the CDR3: TGTGCCAGCAGACGGACAGATAACTATGGCTACACCTTC. As protein: CASRRTDNYGYTF. This chain uses TRBV9 with TRBJ1-2, with TRBD1 as a possible D gene (6 bases). CDR3 size: 13 residues. With 5 bases removed from V and 1 base from J, the gap between germline ends came to 9 bases. Germline-derived CDR1 and CDR2 are SGDLS and YYNGEE.

The chain uses TRBV28 and TRBJ2-7; TRBD1 might be the D (6 bases). The CDR3 is 15 residues long. From germline, CDR1 is MDHEN and CDR2 SYDVKM. Trimming took 6 bases from V and 0 from J, leaving 15 bases between them. This CDR3 is CASRKPTGISYEQYF. The CDR3 coding sequence is TGTGCCAGCAGAAAACCCACAGGGATCTCCTACGAGCAGTACTTC.

The chain recombines TRBV5-6 with TRBJ2-5; 10 nucleotides match TRBD2. From germline, CDR1 is SGHDT and CDR2 YYEEEE. The CDR3 is 15 amino acids. Trimming cost V 1 base and J 5 bases; bases outside gene matches: 5. The CDR3 DNA sequence: TGTGCCAGCAGCTTGAGCGGGAGGGCCGCTGAGACCCAGTACTTC. Its protein is CASSLSGRAAETQYF.

The chain couples TRBV3-1 (or the pseudogene TRBV3-2) to TRBJ2-7, with 12 bases lining up with TRBD2. V shed 3 bases and J 7 bases; nucleotides not matched to a gene: 4. The CDR3 extends over 14 amino acids. Germline loops: CDR1 LGHDT, CDR2 YNNKEL (reference sequence). DNA of the CDR3: TGTGCCAGCAGCCACGGACTAGCGGGGCCAGAGCAGTACTTC. It codes for CASSHGLAGPEQYF.

The chain has TRBV7-9 and TRBJ2-1; unclear D gene. The CDR3 extends over 11 amino acids. V dropped 0 bases and J dropped 12 bases, with 6 bases sitting between them. CDR1 and CDR2 from the germline V gene are SEHNR and FQNEAQ (reference sequence). The CDR3 DNA reads TGTGCCAGCAGCTTAGCTCTAGGGCAGTTCTTC. Translation gives CASSLALGQFF.

As concerns this clone: At one end the junction does not follow the germline gene, possibly because of a read error. The chain recombines TRBV4-2 with TRBJ2-1; TRBD2 matches 13 bases. This CDR3 is 17 amino acids long. The germline V gene encodes CDR1 LGHNA and CDR2 YNFKEQ. CDR3 bases: TGTGCCAGCACCCAAGGGGTACTAGCGGGAGGGAGCCATGAGCAGTTCTTC. Amino acid sequence: CASTQGVLAGGSHEQFF.

The V and J genes are TRBV30 and TRBJ2-3; no firm D call. V lost 0 bases to trimming and J lost 3 bases, with 13 bases between them. The CDR3 has 15 amino acids. Germline CDR1 and CDR2: GTSNPN and SVGIG (reference sequence). The CDR3 DNA reads TGTGCCTGGAGTGTCTTGGGCCTCCGGACAGATACGCAGTATTTT. This encodes CAWSVLGLRTDTQYF.

V is TRBV5-1 and J is TRBJ1-1, with a tentative D call TRBD1 (6 bases). CDR1 SGHRS and CDR2 YFSETQ come from the germline V gene. V lost 4 bases and J lost 2, with 12 bases in between. This CDR3 spans 14 amino acids. The CDR3 nucleotides are TGCGCCAGCAGCATAAGGGGGTATAACACTGAAGCTTTCTTT. Its protein product is CASSIRGYNTEAFF. The full variable domain, in which reference TRBV5-1 and TRBJ1-1 provide the parts outside the CDR3, is KAGVTQTPRYLIKTRGQQVTLSCSPISGHRSVSWYQQTPGQGLQFLFEYFSETQRNKGNFPGRFSGRQFSNSRSEMNVSTLELGDSALYLCASSIRGYNTEAFFGQGTRLTVV.

The J gene is TRBJ2-7, the V gene TRBV3-1 (or the pseudogene TRBV3-2); perhaps TRBD1 as D (6 bases). The CDR3 has 15 residues. The V end was cut by 4 bases, the J end by 6 bases, with 19 bases between. Germline V gene lookup returns CDR1 LGHDT and CDR2 YNNKEL (reference sequence). This CDR3 is CASSPRQAGLLEQYF. In DNA form, the CDR3 reads TGTGCCAGCAGCCCGCGACAGGCGGGTCTCCTCGAGCAGTACTTC.

This clone was observed a few times. The chain has TRBV3-1 (or the pseudogene TRBV3-2) and TRBJ2-1; 7 positions match TRBD2. Trimming at V came to 4 bases and at J to 12 bases, leaving 9 bases not matched to a gene. The germline gives CDR1 LGHDT, CDR2 YNNKEL (reference sequence). The CDR3 extends over 13 amino acids. The CDR3 region has the DNA TGTGCCAGCAGCCTTGGGACTACCCCTCGGCAGTTCTTC. The encoded protein is CASSLGTTPRQFF.

The chain has TRBV29-1 and TRBJ2-1, with D possibly being TRBD2 (6 bases). The germline V and J ends were trimmed by 2 bases and 9 bases, with 17 bases remaining between them. The length of the CDR3 is 14 residues. Germline V CDR1 and CDR2: SQVTM, ANQGSEA. Here the CDR3 reads CSVELATGWSEQFF. The CDR3 DNA is TGCAGCGTTGAACTAGCGACGGGCTGGAGTGAGCAGTTCTTC.

The rearrangement uses TRBV7-3 and TRBJ2-7; perhaps TRBD1 as D (7 bases). Per germline, CDR1 SGHTA and CDR2 FQGTGA. Trimming cost V 5 bases and J 6 bases, with 14 bases left between them. The CDR3 is 13 residues long. The chain's CDR3 is CASSPNQGGEQYF. DNA for the CDR3: TGTGCCAGCAGCCCGAACCAGGGGGGCGAGCAGTACTTC.

The V call is TRBV18, the J call TRBJ2-2; 8 bases agree with TRBD2. The CDR3 runs 15 residues. The germline CDR1 and CDR2 sequences are KGHSH and LQKENI. V shed 4 bases and J 1 base; nucleotides not matched to a gene: 2. As DNA, the CDR3 is TGTGCCAGCTCACGTCTAGCGGGGAACACCGGGGAGCTGTTTTTT. Its protein product is CASSRLAGNTGELFF.